The rows below give T cell receptor beta chains drawn from one sample of a study of shared clonotypes between healthy human individuals. Sequencing used immunoSEQ multiplex PCR; TCRdb keeps in-frame clones, though not all of them. The table shows roughly 2.5 million clones, with more than 80% occurring only once. The sample taken for sequencing was naive CD4+ T cells sorted from blood. The receptors derive from a man between 18 and 35 years old in good health. CDR3s include the opening cysteine and the closing phenylalanine or tryptophan. The order of the fields is clone size, D gene, V gene, J gene, CDR3 DNA, CDR3 protein. A D gene is named only where the DNA matches it firmly. Size is stated for part of the rows, as once, few or many counts, or as a class when the clone is expanded.

-,-,TRBV27,TRBJ2-1,TGTGCCAGCAGTTTCCCCCACAGGTACAATGAGCAGTTCTTC,CASSFPHRYNEQFF
-,-,TRBV28,TRBJ1-5,TGTGCCAGCAGTTCCCGAGGGAGAATCGACAGGCCCCAGCATTTT,CASSSRGRIDRPQHF
-,TRBD2,TRBV6-1,TRBJ2-3,TGTGCCAGCAGGGAACTAGCGGCAAGCACAGATACGCAGTATTTT,CASRELAASTDTQYF
once,TRBD2,TRBV5-5,TRBJ2-5,TGTGCCAGCGCTCTAACTTCGGGGACTACTCTTGGGGCCCAGTACTTC,CASALTSGTTLGAQYF
once,-,TRBV30,TRBJ2-7,TGTGCCTGGGGGGTACAGGGACTTAACGAGCAGTACTTC,CAWGVQGLNEQYF
once,TRBD1,TRBV6-1,TRBJ2-1,TGTGCCAGCAGTGGCTCGTTCGGACAGGGGGGACGGAATGAGCAGTTCTTC,CASSGSFGQGGRNEQFF
-,-,TRBV19,TRBJ2-3,TGTGCCAGTACCCCGGGACTGAGCACAGATACGCAGTATTTT,CASTPGLSTDTQYF
-,TRBD2,TRBV13,TRBJ2-3,TGTGCCAGCAGCCCCTCAAGACTAGCGGCAGATACGCAGTATTTT,CASSPSRLAADTQYF
-,-,TRBV9,TRBJ1-2,TGTGCCAGCAGCGTGGACGCAAACTATGGCTACACCTTC,CASSVDANYGYTF
-,TRBD1,TRBV15,TRBJ2-5,TGTGCCACCAGCACAGACAGGGGCTACGAGACCCAGTACTTC,CATSTDRGYETQYF
-,TRBD2,TRBV7-2,TRBJ2-3,TGTGCCAGCAGCTTAGGAGCGGGACTCCTGGGAACTACGCAGTATTTT,CASSLGAGLLGTTQYF
-,-,TRBV18,TRBJ2-2,TGTGCCAGCTCAATGAAGAACACCGGGGAGCTGTTTTTT,CASSMKNTGELFF
-,TRBD1,TRBV10-3,TRBJ2-7,TGTGCCATCAGTGAGCAGGGACAGTTTTACGAGCAGTACTTC,CAISEQGQFYEQYF
-,-,TRBV14,TRBJ1-2,TGTGCCAGCAGCCAAGAAGTTGGAAGTAGGGACTTCTATGGCTACACCTTC,CASSQEVGSRDFYGYTF
-,TRBD1,TRBV7-2,TRBJ1-2,TGTGCCAGCAGCTCTCAACAGGGGACCTATGGCTACACCTTC,CASSSQQGTYGYTF
-,TRBD2,TRBV7-4,TRBJ2-7,TGTGCCAGCAGCCAGTGCTGGAGCGGGAGTGGAGTCCTCGAGCAGTACTTC,CASSQCWSGSGVLEQYF
-,-,TRBV5-6,TRBJ2-7,TGTGCCAGCAGCTTCGACCAGTGGGGGGAGCAGTACTTC,CASSFDQWGEQYF
-,TRBD1,TRBV5-1,TRBJ1-2,TGCGCCAGCAGCTCGGGGACAGGGCGCTATGGCTACACCTTC,CASSSGTGRYGYTF
-,TRBD2,TRBV15,TRBJ2-2,TGTGCCACCAGCAGAGAGAAAGGGGCGCTAGCGGGGAACACCGGGGAGCTGTTTTTT,CATSREKGALAGNTGELFF
once,TRBD1,TRBV7-6,TRBJ2-7,TGTGCCAGCAGCCTTGGGGACAGGGTTATCTACGAGCAGTACTTC,CASSLGDRVIYEQYF
-,TRBD2,TRBV2,TRBJ2-3,TGTGCCAGCAGTAGCGGGGGGGCCAAGACAGATACGCAGTATTTT,CASSSGGAKTDTQYF
-,-,TRBV5-1,TRBJ2-1,TGCGCCAGCAGCTTGGCAGTGACAGACTACAATGAGCAGTTCTTC,CASSLAVTDYNEQFF
-,-,TRBV7-8,TRBJ1-5,TGTGCCAGCAGCTTAGTTGGGGGGGTAAGGCCCCAGCATTTT,CASSLVGGVRPQHF
-,TRBD2,TRBV2,TRBJ2-3,TGTGCCAGCACGGCAGCGGGAGGTGGTGCAGATACGCAGTATTTT,CASTAAGGGADTQYF
-,-,TRBV2,TRBJ2-2,TGTGCCAGCAGTGCGAGGCCAACCGGGGAGCTGTTTTTT,CASSARPTGELFF
-,-,TRBV27,TRBJ1-2,TGTGCCAGCAGTTTCAGCGGCTATGGCTACACCTTC,CASSFSGYGYTF
-,-,TRBV7-5,TRBJ1-1,TGTGCCAGAAGCTTACTAGTACAGGGGACAACATTCTTT,CARSLLVQGTTFF
once,-,TRBV9,TRBJ1-4,TGTGCCAGCAGCGTGGACCCGCGGGCTAATGAAAAACTGTTTTTT,CASSVDPRANEKLFF
-,-,TRBV18,TRBJ1-1,TGTGCCAGCTCACTACGGACGGACACTGAAGCTTTCTTT,CASSLRTDTEAFF
-,-,TRBV27,TRBJ2-2,TGTGCCAGCAGAGACCTACAAGGGGGGGGCACCGGGGAGCTGTTTTTT,CASRDLQGGGTGELFF
-,-,TRBV2,TRBJ2-7,TGTGCCAGCAGTGGGGGACGGAGCTACGAGCAGTACTTC,CASSGGRSYEQYF
-,-,TRBV7-2,TRBJ1-4,TGTGCCAGCAGCTTTTCTAATGAAAAACTGTTTTTT,CASSFSNEKLFF
-,TRBD2,TRBV9,TRBJ2-5,TGTGCCAGCAGCCTTAGCGGGGGGATTGAGACCCAGTACTTC,CASSLSGGIETQYF
-,-,TRBV6-5,TRBJ1-1,TGTGCCAGCACCCCGGGGGGGTGGAACACTGAAGCTTTCTTT,CASTPGGWNTEAFF
-,-,TRBV11-3,TRBJ2-1,TGTGCCAGCAGCTTCGGAGGGACCCAAGGAGAGCAGTTCTTC,CASSFGGTQGEQFF
-,TRBD1,TRBV19,TRBJ1-6,TGTGCCAGTAGCGCACAGGGGAGGAATTCACCCCTCCACTTT,CASSAQGRNSPLHF
-,TRBD2,TRBV6-5,TRBJ2-6,TGTGCCAGCACTCGCGGGAGCTCTGGGGCCAACGTCCTGACTTTC,CASTRGSSGANVLTF
-,TRBD2,TRBV19,TRBJ2-6,TGTGCCAGTAGGTTAGCGGGAGGTTTCTCTGGGGCCAACGTCCTGACTTTC,CASRLAGGFSGANVLTF
-,TRBD1,TRBV4-2,TRBJ1-2,TGTGCCAGCAGCCAAGGACAGGGGGAAAGCTATGGCTACACCTTC,CASSQGQGESYGYTF
-,TRBD2,TRBV4-3,TRBJ2-1,TGCGCCAGCAGCCAAGACGGGGGAGGGTACAATGAGCAGTTCTTC,CASSQDGGGYNEQFF
-,TRBD1,TRBV6-1,TRBJ2-7,TGTGCCAGCAGACCGGGGACAGGGTGGACTTACGAGCAGTACTTC,CASRPGTGWTYEQYF
-,-,TRBV10-1,TRBJ2-1,TGCGCCAGCAGTGAGTCGGCCTTGCCCAATGAGCAGTTCTTC,CASSESALPNEQFF
-,-,TRBV2,TRBJ1-1,TGTGCCAGCAGTGTGAATGGGATTGCTGAAGCTTTCTTT,CASSVNGIAEAFF